This T cell receptor beta chain was identified in a study of T cells in Graves' hyperthyroidism and ophthalmopathy. TCR beta CDR3 sequences were amplified from RNA transcripts. First-round RT-PCR targeting the TCR CDR3 was performed with the HTBI primer set. TCRdb fed the multiplex PCR reads into MiXCR, producing one record per CDR3 protein. Of fewer than 350,000 distinct CDR3 sequences listed, around a sixth are singletons. Study-wide findings and caveats: Model-based prediction identified ophthalmopathy a median 6.5 months prior to its onset. Blood also contained most expanded thyroid clonotypes above 0.001.

Trimming took off 6 bases at V and 2 bases at J, with 9 bases between the two ends. The germline gives CDR1 MNHNS, CDR2 SASEGT. This CDR3 comprises 13 residues. This clonotype was observed at least ten times. Its target is unknown. The sample comprised blood. The sequence was obtained from a woman in her fifties or sixties with Graves' hyperthyroidism. The V and J genes are TRBV6-1 and TRBJ2-3; D unresolved. This CDR3 is CASSKPSTDTQYF. The CDR3 DNA reads as TGTGCCAGCAGCAAACCATCCACAGATACGCAGTATTTT.